This passage covers 9 T cell receptor beta chains from one sample sequenced in a study of blood T cell repertoires in COVID-19. Clones were read by immunoSEQ multiplex PCR, and TCRdb kept only the in-frame ones, dropping some. The data hold about 35,000 clones, with approximately 85% observed a single time. The sequenced sample was peripheral blood. These receptors originate from a man aged 55 to 70 with active or convalescent COVID-19.

This sequence joins TRBV10-3 and TRBJ1-1; possible D gene TRBD1, 6 bases. The CDR3 is made up of 14 amino acids. Trimming stripped 2 bases from V and 0 bases from J, with 7 bases between. CDR1 ENHRY and CDR2 SYGVKD come from the germline V gene. The CDR3: CAISEGQMNTEAFF. In DNA, the CDR3 is TGTGCCATCAGTGAGGGACAGATGAACACTGAAGCTTTCTTT.

V gene TRBV19 combines with J gene TRBJ1-3; D is uncertain. The CDR3 sequence is 14 residues long. Germline V gene lookup returns CDR1 LNHDA and CDR2 SQIVND (reference sequence). The V end was cut by 4 bases, the J end by 0 bases, with 7 bases between. CDR3 loop: CASSSSFSGNTIYF. The CDR3 bases are TGTGCCAGTAGTAGTTCCTTCTCTGGAAACACCATATATTTT.

This chain connects TRBV16 to TRBJ1-1, with TRBD1 as a possible D gene (5 bases). With 0 bases removed from V and 1 base from J, the gap between germline ends came to 9 bases. The CDR3 extends over 15 amino acids. Germline V gives CDR1 KGHSY, CDR2 FQNENV. CDR3 loop: CASSQSGAENTEAFF. DNA of the CDR3: TGTGCCAGCAGCCAATCTGGGGCCGAGAACACTGAAGCTTTCTTT.

This clone rates as medium-sized. The chain combines TRBV7-9 with TRBJ2-5; 9 nucleotides agree with TRBD1. The CDR3 sequence is 14 residues long. CDR1 SEHNR and CDR2 FQNEAQ come from the germline V gene (reference sequence). With V trimmed by 0 bases and J by 7 bases, 3 bases remained unmatched. The CDR3 reads CASSLAGTGLTQYF. Written as DNA, the CDR3 is TGTGCCAGCAGCTTAGCCGGGACAGGGTTGACCCAGTACTTC.

The chain recombines TRBV27 with TRBJ2-1; D uncertain. Germline V gene lookup returns CDR1 MNHEY and CDR2 SMNVEV (reference sequence). This CDR3 has 14 amino acids. The V end lost 4 bases, the J end lost 1 base, and 8 bases lay between the germline ends. CDR3 DNA: TGTGCCAGCAGTTCCGGGTTTTCCTACAATGAGCAGTTCTTC. This codes for CASSSGFSYNEQFF.

The chain recombines TRBV6-4 with TRBJ2-7; 7 bases are a match to TRBD1. The V gene's germline CDR1 is MRHNA and CDR2 SNTAGT. The V gene end was trimmed by 10 bases and the J gene end by 1 base; junction bases not matched to a gene: 13. The CDR3 extends over 15 amino acids. For the CDR3, the DNA is TGTGCCATCCTAACAGGGGCCGCCTTATCCTACGAGCAGTACGTC. Encoded protein: CAILTGAALSYEQYV.

The J gene is TRBJ2-7, the V gene TRBV10-3, with 10 bases aligning to TRBD2. V gave up 0 bases and J gave up 0 bases; unmatched junction bases: 2. CDR3 length: 16 residues. Per germline, CDR1 ENHRY and CDR2 SYGVKD. The CDR3 region has the DNA TGTGCCATCAGTGAGTCTGCTAGCGGGAGCTCCTACGAGCAGTACGTC. Translating it yields CAISESASGSSYEQYV.

The V and J genes are TRBV2 and TRBJ1-2, with TRBD1 as a possible D gene (5 bases). The CDR3 is 13 amino acids. Trimming shortened V by 2 bases and J by 8 bases, and 12 bases separated the two germline ends. The germline CDR1 and CDR2 sequences are SNHLY and FYNNEI. The CDR3, as DNA: TGTGCCAGCAGTGAATACAGGCTCGGGGGCTACACCTTC. It specifies CASSEYRLGGYTF. Full variable domain (remainder filled in from reference TRBV2 and TRBJ1-2): EPEVTQTPSHQVTQMGQEVILRCVPISNHLYFYWYRQILGQKVEFLVSFYNNEISEKSEIFDDQFSVERPDGSNFTLKIRSTKLEDSAMYFCASSEYRLGGYTFGSGTRLTVV.

This chain uses TRBV7-2 with TRBJ2-1; 9 bases agree with TRBD2. The germline V gene encodes CDR1 SGHTA and CDR2 FQGNSA. The CDR3 sequence is 15 residues long. J gave up 7 bases and V 5 bases, and 9 bases lay outside the gene matches. CDR3 bases: TGTGCCAGCAGCGCCGGGACTAGCAGTGCGAATGAGCAGTTCTTC. Its translation: CASSAGTSSANEQFF.